This is a list of T cell receptor beta chains from one sample in a study of blood T cell repertoires in COVID-19. TCRdb keeps only in-frame clones here, not all; method: immunoSEQ multiplex PCR. The table records about 21,000 clones, 89% of them present only once. The sample was peripheral blood. The receptors here all came from a human donor in a cohort sampled during active COVID-19. CDR3s include the opening cysteine and the closing phenylalanine or tryptophan. Fields, in order: D gene, J gene, clone size, V gene, CDR3 DNA, CDR3 protein. The D gene is left open where the match is weak. The size of a clone is reported for some rows only, either as once, few or many, or as a class for expanded clones.

D: NA
J: TRBJ1-2
size: few
V: TRBV5-8
DNA: TGTGCCAGCAGCCCGAGGCTAGCTAACTATGGCTACACCTTC
CDR3: CASSPRLANYGYTF

D: NA
J: TRBJ2-5
size: NA
V: TRBV10-1
DNA: TGCGCCAGCAGTGGCGGAGAGACCCAGTACTTC
CDR3: CASSGGETQYF

D: TRBD1
J: TRBJ1-1
size: NA
V: TRBV5-1
DNA: TGCGCCAGCAGCTCCCGGGACAGGGACACTGAAGCTTTCTTT
CDR3: CASSSRDRDTEAFF

D: NA
J: TRBJ2-5
size: NA
V: TRBV5-1
DNA: TGCGCCAGCAGCACCGGGGAGACCCAGTACTTC
CDR3: CASSTGETQYF

D: TRBD1
J: TRBJ1-3
size: NA
V: TRBV24-1
DNA: TGTGCCACCAGTGACTCGGGACAGGGGGGAAACACCATATATTTT
CDR3: CATSDSGQGGNTIYF

D: TRBD1
J: TRBJ1-1
size: once
V: TRBV28
DNA: TGTGCCAGCCGGGACAGGGGTTATACTGAAGCTTTCTTT
CDR3: CASRDRGYTEAFF

D: NA
J: TRBJ2-7
size: once
V: TRBV2
DNA: TGTGCCAGCACCTCACTAGGGGGGGCTGGGACCCACGAGCAGTACTTC
CDR3: CASTSLGGAGTHEQYF

D: TRBD1
J: TRBJ2-5
size: once
V: TRBV28
DNA: TGTGCCAGCAGGAGTGAGGACAGGGCGTCGGAGACCCAGTACTTC
CDR3: CASRSEDRASETQYF

D: NA
J: TRBJ1-5
size: once
V: TRBV4-1
DNA: TGCGCCAGCAGCCAAGGGGCAGGGAAGAGGAATCAGCCCCAGCATTTT
CDR3: CASSQGAGKRNQPQHF

D: TRBD1
J: TRBJ2-7
size: NA
V: TRBV4-1
DNA: TGCGCCAGCAGCCGAGGGACAGCCTCCTACGAGCAGTACTTC
CDR3: CASSRGTASYEQYF

D: NA
J: TRBJ2-3
size: once
V: TRBV24-1
DNA: TGTGCCACCAGTGATTTGGGCGGGAAGGGAAGCACAGATACGCAGTATTTT
CDR3: CATSDLGGKGSTDTQYF

D: NA
J: TRBJ2-2
size: NA
V: TRBV9
DNA: TGTGCCAGCAAACAGCCGAACACCGGGGAGCTGTTTTTT
CDR3: CASKQPNTGELFF

D: TRBD2
J: TRBJ2-1
size: NA
V: TRBV28
DNA: TGTGCCAGCAGTTCTACGACTAGCCAAGGACGGCAGTTCTTC
CDR3: CASSSTTSQGRQFF

D: TRBD2
J: TRBJ2-3
size: NA
V: TRBV3-1/TRBV3-2
DNA: TGTGCCAGCATCGGAACCGGGACTAGCGGAACTAGCACAGATACGCAGTATTTT
CDR3: CASIGTGTSGTSTDTQYF

D: TRBD1
J: TRBJ2-1
size: NA
V: TRBV19
DNA: TGTGCCAGTAGTAATTCCAGGGGGCTTGGGTCCTACAATGAGCAGTTCTTC
CDR3: CASSNSRGLGSYNEQFF

D: NA
J: TRBJ1-2
size: NA
V: TRBV3-1/TRBV3-2
DNA: TGTGCCAGCAGCCAAGGACGGGATGGCTACACCTTC
CDR3: CASSQGRDGYTF

D: TRBD2
J: TRBJ2-3
size: NA
V: TRBV7-9
DNA: TGTGCCAGCAGCTCCGTGATAGCGGGAGGGCCCTCGGATACGCAGTATTTT
CDR3: CASSSVIAGGPSDTQYF